This entry describes one T cell receptor beta chain. What it recognizes is unknown. Libraries were prepared by immunoSEQ multiplex PCR; TCRdb keeps only in-frame clonotypes and omits some of them. The sample shows more than 95,000 clones, around 91% of them seen only once. V gave up 3 bases and J gave up 10 bases; unmatched junction bases: 7. Per germline, CDR1 MNHEY and CDR2 SMNVEV (reference sequence). The CDR3 contains 14 residues. This record belongs to a study of T cell responses to AZD1222 COVID-19 vaccine. General study results and limits: Baseline testing showed seropositivity in only a handful of AZD1222 recipients. Distributed over spike, vaccine-associated CD4 TCRs predominated at 160-218 and 743-854. No day 14 peak samples; only post-peak repertoires were characterized. Reports say nearly half of spike-specific TCRs go after unmutated variant regions.

This chain links TRBV27 with TRBJ2-1; 9 nucleotides line up with TRBD2. The material was peripheral blood, obtained on day 0 of AZD1222 vaccination. The receptor was isolated from an adult in good health. CDR3: CASSFGLAGTEQFF. The CDR3 nucleotides are TGTGCCAGCAGTTTTGGCCTAGCGGGGACCGAGCAGTTCTTC.